These 30 T cell receptor beta chains were sequenced from one sample in a study of blood T cell repertoires in COVID-19. Using immunoSEQ multiplex PCR, the repertoire was profiled, and TCRdb retains in-frame clones only, with some absent. The table shows fewer than 55,000 clones, with roughly 89% occurring only once. The sample consisted of peripheral blood. These receptors originate from a man aged 45-65 years with acute or convalescent COVID-19.

This clone has more than one count but fewer than ten. The rearrangement links TRBV5-4 to TRBJ2-3; D possibly corresponds to TRBD2 (5 bases). Germline-derived CDR1 and CDR2 are SGHNT and YYREEE (reference sequence). The CDR3 totals 13 residues. Trimming took off 4 bases at V and 8 bases at J, with 14 bases between the two ends. The CDR3 loop reads CASSRSSPPTQYF. The CDR3 DNA reads TGTGCCAGCAGCCGGTCTAGCCCCCCTACGCAGTATTTT.

The chain employs TRBV5-1 and TRBJ2-7, with 14 bases fitting TRBD2. Germline lookup yields CDR1 SGHRS and CDR2 YFSETQ. The CDR3 consists of 17 residues. The ends lost 1 base at V and 0 bases at J; junction bases unmatched: 3. The CDR3 nucleotides are TGCGCCAGCAGCTTGCGACTAGCGGGGGGGCCCTCCTACGAGCAGTACTTC. Protein product: CASSLRLAGGPSYEQYF. Based on the CDR3 plus reference TRBV5-1 and TRBJ2-7, the full variable domain is KAGVTQTPRYLIKTRGQQVTLSCSPISGHRSVSWYQQTPGQGLQFLFEYFSETQRNKGNFPGRFSGRQFSNSRSEMNVSTLELGDSALYLCASSLRLAGGPSYEQYFGPGTRLTVT.

This chain uses TRBV5-1 with TRBJ2-1, with 13 bases aligning to TRBD2. J was trimmed by 8 bases and V by 4 bases; bases with no gene match: 18. Germline values: CDR1 SGHRS, CDR2 YFSETQ. The CDR3 covers 19 residues. CDR3 in DNA: TGCGCCAGCAGCAATACGAGGGGAAGACTAGCGGGAGGATGGGATGAGCAGTTCTTC. Residues: CASSNTRGRLAGGWDEQFF.

The gene calls are TRBV10-3 and TRBJ2-3, with D unresolved. This CDR3 is built from 13 residues. Trimming stripped 2 bases from V and 2 bases from J, with 5 bases between. CDR1 ENHRY and CDR2 SYGVKD come from the germline V gene. The CDR3 DNA follows: TGTGCCATCAGTGAGGGCCTCACAGATACGCAGTATTTT. Its protein is CAISEGLTDTQYF.

V is TRBV3-1 (or the pseudogene TRBV3-2) and J is TRBJ1-6; no clear D gene. Trimming shortened V by 1 base and J by 9 bases, and 7 bases separated the two germline ends. The CDR3 is 13 residues long. Germline loops: CDR1 LGHDT, CDR2 YNNKEL (reference sequence). DNA for the CDR3: TGTGCCAGCAGCCAAGGGGGAGTTTCACCCCTCCACTTT. Encoded protein: CASSQGGVSPLHF.

V usage is TRBV4-3 and J usage is TRBJ1-5, with D possibly TRBD1 on 5 matching bases. Germline assignment: CDR1 LGHNA and CDR2 YSLEER. The ends were cut back, 5 bases at V and 6 bases at J, with 14 bases in the middle. The CDR3 is 14 amino acids. DNA for the CDR3: TGCGCCAGCAGCGACGGGGGGGTAGGTCAGCCCCAGCATTTT. It specifies CASSDGGVGQPQHF.

This chain uses TRBV7-9 with TRBJ1-5; no clear D. CDR1 is SEHNR and CDR2 is FQNEAQ in the germline V gene (reference sequence). V was shortened by 8 bases and J by 0 bases, with 11 bases between the two germline ends. This CDR3 contains 14 residues. The CDR3 region is CASATGSSNQPQHF. The DNA for the CDR3 is TGTGCCAGCGCGACCGGGTCTAGCAATCAGCCCCAGCATTTT.

V gene TRBV21-1 combines with J gene TRBJ2-7; the table names TRBD2, a call not compared with the DNA. TRBV21-1 counts as a pseudogene. This CDR3 is built from 16 residues. For the CDR3, the DNA is TGTGCCAGCAGCAAAGTTAGGCCGGGAATCTCCTACGAGCAGTACTTC. It yields the protein CASSKVRPGISYEQYF.

The J gene is TRBJ2-5, the V gene TRBV20-1, with D perhaps TRBD2 (5 bases). The CDR3 covers 11 residues. Trimming took off 6 bases at V and 5 bases at J, with 10 bases between the two ends. The germline V gene has CDR1 DFQATT and CDR2 SNEGSKA (reference sequence). The CDR3 DNA follows: TGCAGTGCCGTACTAGGGGAGACCCAGTACTTC. It encodes CSAVLGETQYF.

The chain joins TRBV27 to TRBJ2-7, with 8 bases matching TRBD1. CDR3 length: 15 residues. Trimming took 5 bases from V and 2 from J; bases not matched to a gene: 8. From germline, CDR1 is MNHEY and CDR2 SMNVEV (reference sequence). The CDR3, as DNA: TGTGCCAGCAGTAAAGCCGGGACAGGTACCTACGAGCAGTACTTC. Translating it yields CASSKAGTGTYEQYF.

The J gene is TRBJ2-2, the V gene TRBV9, with D perhaps TRBD2 (6 bases). The V end was cut by 1 base, the J end by 3 bases, with 10 bases between. Germline V gives CDR1 SGDLS, CDR2 YYNGEE. The CDR3 covers 15 residues. CDR3 amino acids: CASSVLPGDTGELFF. The CDR3 bases are TGTGCCAGCAGCGTATTGCCGGGGGACACCGGGGAGCTGTTTTTT.

The chain links TRBV11-3 to TRBJ2-1; a possible D gene is TRBD2 (5 bases). The CDR3 loop spans 15 amino acids. In germline, CDR1 is SGHNT, CDR2 YENEEA. With 2 bases removed from V and 0 bases from J, the gap between germline ends came to 8 bases. CDR3 nucleotides: TGTGCCAGCAGCTTAACTAGTTCCTCCTACAATGAGCAGTTCTTC. This encodes CASSLTSSSYNEQFF.

In this sample, this clone turned up a few times. This chain uses TRBV9 with TRBJ1-6; D may be TRBD1 (5 bases). Germline CDR1 is SGDLS and CDR2 is YYNGEE. V was pared by 3 bases and J by 7 bases, with 20 bases between. The CDR3 contains 17 residues. The CDR3 sequence: CASSADRLSGPNSPLHF. CDR3 bases: TGTGCCAGCAGCGCTGACAGACTCTCAGGCCCAAATTCACCCCTCCACTTT.

V gene TRBV6-2 or TRBV6-3 combines with J gene TRBJ2-7; possible D gene TRBD1, 6 bases. The V end lost 4 bases, the J end lost 4 bases, and 11 bases lay between the germline ends. There are 13 residues in the CDR3. Germline V lookup: CDR1 MNHEY, CDR2 SVGEGT. Here the CDR3 reads CASSSPDSYEQYF. The CDR3 bases are TGTGCCAGCAGTTCTCCGGACAGTTACGAGCAGTACTTC.

The rearrangement links TRBV6-6 to TRBJ2-1; TRBD2 is a possible D gene (6 bases). Trimming stripped 3 bases from V and 4 bases from J, with 13 bases between. In germline, CDR1 is MNHNY, CDR2 SVGAGI (reference sequence). The CDR3 consists of 15 residues. CDR3 sequence: CASSYGTGGYNEQFF. The CDR3 DNA reads TGTGCCAGCAGTTATGGGACTGGGGGGTACAATGAGCAGTTCTTC.

The chain employs TRBV10-3 and TRBJ1-1; D may be TRBD1 (6 bases). The ends were cut back, 0 bases at V and 5 bases at J, with 13 bases in the middle. The CDR3 extends over 15 amino acids. Germline-derived CDR1 and CDR2 are ENHRY and SYGVKD. CDR3 nucleotides: TGTGCCATCAGTGAGTCAACAGGGATTGGGACTGAAGCTTTCTTT. Translation gives CAISESTGIGTEAFF.

This chain links TRBV19 with TRBJ1-3; 7 bases line up with TRBD1. The CDR3 has 14 amino acids. Germline CDR1 and CDR2: LNHDA and SQIVND (reference sequence). Trimming at V came to 5 bases and at J to 7 bases, leaving 8 bases not matched to a gene. The CDR3 bases are TGTGCCAGTAGTGACAGGGTCTCCGGGAACACCATATATTTT. It specifies CASSDRVSGNTIYF.

This sequence joins TRBV19 and TRBJ2-1; 16 nucleotides line up with TRBD2. The CDR3 consists of 16 residues. Germline V CDR1 and CDR2: LNHDA, SQIVND (reference sequence). The ends lost 9 bases at V and 9 bases at J; junction bases unmatched: 11. As DNA, the CDR3 is TGTGCCAGCCGCCCGGGACTAGCGGGAGGGGGTGGTGAGCAGTTCTTC. Protein sequence: CASRPGLAGGGGEQFF.

This rearrangement joins TRBV5-5 to TRBJ1-5, with D perhaps matching TRBD1 (6 bases). Per germline, CDR1 SGHKS and CDR2 YYEKEE (reference sequence). V gave up 1 base and J gave up 3 bases, with 8 bases separating them. The CDR3 has 14 amino acids. CDR3 DNA sequence: TGTGCCAGCAGCTTGACAGGGAACAATCAGCCCCAGCATTTT. Protein: CASSLTGNNQPQHF.

V is TRBV7-6 and J is TRBJ1-3, with 7 bases lining up with TRBD1. The CDR3 length is 17 residues. Germline V gives CDR1 SGHVS, CDR2 FNYEAQ. J gave up 0 bases and V 1 base, and 6 bases lay outside the gene matches. The CDR3 coding sequence is TGTGCCAGCAGCTTAGGACAGGGAGTCGGCTCTGGAAACACCATATATTTT. It is translated as CASSLGQGVGSGNTIYF.

The rearrangement joins TRBV18 to TRBJ1-6; D is perhaps TRBD1 (5 bases). V was trimmed by 0 bases and J by 11 bases, leaving 8 bases between them. The CDR3 runs to 13 residues. In germline, CDR1 is KGHSH, CDR2 LQKENI. In nucleotides, the CDR3 is TGTGCCAGCTCACCACCGGGGGGGGCACCCCTCCACTTT. Encoded protein: CASSPPGGAPLHF.

This chain joins TRBV5-1 and TRBJ2-7; TRBD2 matches at 15 bases. Germline V gene sequence: CDR1 SGHRS, CDR2 YFSETQ. The CDR3 totals 14 residues. V dropped 5 bases and J dropped 4; count of bases not matched to a gene: 1. In nucleotides, the CDR3 is TGCGCCAGCAGGGGGACTAGCGGGGGGTACGAGCAGTACTTC. Residues: CASRGTSGGYEQYF.

The chain joins TRBV5-4 to TRBJ2-5; the match to TRBD2 covers 10 bases. In germline, CDR1 is SGHNT, CDR2 YYREEE (reference sequence). The J segment lost 4 bases and the V segment lost 3 bases, leaving 6 bases of the junction unmatched. The CDR3 runs to 15 residues. This CDR3 reads CASSSASGSVETQYF. DNA of the CDR3: TGTGCCAGCAGCTCGGCTAGCGGGAGTGTAGAGACCCAGTACTTC.

The table lists this clone with a few counts. This rearrangement joins TRBV6-2 or TRBV6-3 to TRBJ1-5; 9 nucleotides agree with TRBD1. The CDR3 spans 17 residues. CDR1 and CDR2 (germline): MNHEY, SVGEGT. V lost 4 bases, J lost 0 bases, and 7 bases stayed unmatched. The CDR3 DNA follows: TGTGCCAGCAGTTCCGGGACAGGGAGGTATAGCAATCAGCCCCAGCATTTT. It is translated as CASSSGTGRYSNQPQHF.

This sequence joins TRBV5-5 and TRBJ1-3; 8 positions agree with TRBD1. The CDR3 runs 17 residues. Germline values: CDR1 SGHKS, CDR2 YYEKEE (reference sequence). V dropped 0 bases and J dropped 4; count of bases not matched to a gene: 9. The CDR3 protein is CASSLAQGASSGNTIYF. The CDR3 DNA reads TGTGCCAGCAGCTTGGCCCAGGGGGCTTCGTCGGGAAACACCATATATTTT.

The chain employs TRBV7-8 and TRBJ1-5; the D is unclear. Trimming took 8 bases from V and 0 from J, leaving 17 bases between them. CDR1 and CDR2 (germline): SGHVS, FQNEAQ. The CDR3 is 16 amino acids. CDR3 residues: CASLEAGRYSNQPQHF. The CDR3 nucleotides read TGTGCCAGCCTGGAGGCTGGCAGATATAGCAATCAGCCCCAGCATTTT.

The chain is built from TRBV7-9 and TRBJ1-6, with D tentatively TRBD1 (5 bases). The CDR3 is made up of 14 amino acids. Germline CDR1 is SEHNR and CDR2 is FQNEAQ (reference sequence). V was cut by 7 bases and J by 5 bases, with 12 bases left in between. This CDR3 is CASKGDGDNSPLHF. CDR3 coding DNA: TGTGCCAGCAAAGGGGATGGGGATAATTCACCCCTCCACTTT.

The chain recombines TRBV28 with TRBJ1-4, with D perhaps matching TRBD1 (5 bases). With 6 bases removed from V and 0 bases from J, the gap between germline ends came to 11 bases. CDR1 is MDHEN, CDR2 SYDVKM, per germline. The CDR3 loop spans 15 amino acids. The DNA for the CDR3 is TGTGCCAGCAGAAAACAGGCCCCAACTAATGAAAAACTGTTTTTT. Its translation is CASRKQAPTNEKLFF.

The V gene is TRBV4-2, the J gene TRBJ2-1; possible D gene TRBD2, 6 bases. The CDR3 spans 11 residues. The V gene's germline CDR1 is LGHNA and CDR2 YNFKEQ. V shed 0 bases and J shed 12 bases, with 6 bases lying between them. The CDR3 sequence: CASSQDGGQFF. CDR3 nucleotide sequence: TGTGCCAGCAGCCAAGACGGGGGGCAGTTCTTC.

The chain joins TRBV5-6 to TRBJ1-2; weak D call: TRBD1 (5 bases). Germline V gene lookup returns CDR1 SGHDT and CDR2 YYEEEE. V was cut by 5 bases and J by 5 bases, with 19 bases left in between. The CDR3 has 15 amino acids. Written as DNA, the CDR3 is TGTGCCAGCAGTGCCCTGAAATGGGGGGAATATGGCTACACCTTC. It encodes CASSALKWGEYGYTF.